A single sample gave rise to the 8 T cell receptor beta chains below, sequenced in a study of radiation and T cells in renal cell carcinoma. Assay: immunoSEQ multiplex PCR; the TCRdb copy retains only in-frame clones and omits some. The repertoire includes 20,000 to 30,000 clones, roughly 80% of them detected once, and approximately 32% sits in the top ten. The time point here: blood 2 weeks post-SBRT. Described treatment: 15 Gy SBRT to primary tumor, nephrectomy 4 weeks later. The specimen was blood, collected from a patient whose treatment included radiotherapy and nephrectomy. Receptors were obtained from a man in his fifties or sixties with renal cell carcinoma.

The chain combines TRBV18 with TRBJ2-2; D is possibly TRBD2 (5 bases). This CDR3 comprises 16 residues. The germline CDR1 and CDR2 sequences are KGHSH and LQKENI. The ends were cut back, 6 bases at V and 0 bases at J, with 14 bases in the middle. CDR3 protein: CASSPMSGTNTGELFF. The CDR3, as DNA: TGTGCCAGCTCTCCCATGAGCGGTACGAACACCGGGGAGCTGTTTTTT.

The V and J genes are TRBV29-1 and TRBJ2-5, with 7 positions matching TRBD2. The CDR3 is 14 residues long. V was clipped by 6 bases and J by 1 base; unmatched bases: 8. From germline, CDR1 is SQVTM and CDR2 ANQGSEA. The CDR3 loop reads CSVNPRGSQETQYF. The DNA for the CDR3 is TGCAGCGTCAACCCGCGGGGGAGCCAAGAGACCCAGTACTTC.

The chain couples TRBV5-4 to TRBJ2-2; 8 bases are shared with TRBD1. The CDR3 spans 16 residues. Germline V CDR1 and CDR2: SGHNT, YYREEE (reference sequence). V shed 6 bases and J 3 bases; nucleotides not matched to a gene: 10. CDR3 sequence (DNA): TGTGCCAGCACGACCGGACAGGGAAGGCACACCGGGGAGCTGTTTTTT. Amino acid sequence: CASTTGQGRHTGELFF.

This chain links TRBV11-2 with TRBJ1-6; 9 positions match TRBD1. From germline, CDR1 is SGHAT and CDR2 FQNNGV. The CDR3 totals 15 residues. Trimming took 0 bases from V and 9 from J; bases not matched to a gene: 3. CDR3 coding DNA: TGTGCCAGCAGCTTAGAAGGGACAGGGCGTTCACCCCTCCACTTT. It codes for CASSLEGTGRSPLHF.

This CDR3 reads CASSPPGEAKNIQYF. CDR3 nucleotides: TGCGCCAGCAGCCCGCCGGGAGAAGCCAAAAACATTCAGTACTTC. The chain recombines TRBV5-1 with TRBJ2-4, with D maybe TRBD2 (6 bases). Trimming pared 4 bases from V and 0 bases from J, leaving 11 bases between. CDR3 length: 15 residues. Germline V CDR1 and CDR2: SGHRS, YFSETQ.

This clone has more than one count but fewer than ten. The chain is built from TRBV27 and TRBJ2-1; 8 bases match TRBD2. CDR3 length: 15 residues. Germline V gene lookup returns CDR1 MNHEY and CDR2 SMNVEV (reference sequence). Trimming at V came to 5 bases and at J to 7 bases, leaving 10 bases not matched to a gene. The CDR3 sequence: CASSPTGTSRNEQFF. The CDR3 DNA sequence: TGTGCCAGCAGTCCAACCGGGACTAGTAGGAATGAGCAGTTCTTC.

CDR3 nucleotide sequence: TGCAGCGCCGTACCCCAATTCTCCTACGAGCAGTACTTC. Its translation: CSAVPQFSYEQYF. This chain links TRBV29-1 with TRBJ2-7, with unresolved D. The V end lost 7 bases, the J end lost 0 bases, and 13 bases lay between the germline ends. CDR1 SQVTM and CDR2 ANQGSEA come from the germline V gene. This CDR3 is built from 13 residues.

This chain connects TRBV4-1 to TRBJ1-6; D not resolved. Germline-derived CDR1 and CDR2 are MGHRA and YSYEKL. V shed 5 bases and J shed 5 bases, with 19 bases lying between them. The CDR3 runs 17 residues. CDR3 region: CASSIPSGPGHNSPLHF. The CDR3 DNA sequence: TGCGCCAGCAGCATCCCAAGTGGGCCCGGTCATAATTCACCCCTCCACTTT.